Included here is one TCR beta chain sequence, with context. What it binds is unknown. This record belongs to a study of CD8 T cells in Susac syndrome. From blood CD8+ and CD4+ T cells, the TCR beta chain was sequenced. When the RNA was reverse transcribed, random hexamers were used with an input of about 0.5 to 1 ug. MiXCR, applied by TCRdb to the immunoSEQ multiplex PCR reads, yields one record per CDR3 protein. Here the sample spans some 200,000 distinct CDR3 sequences, roughly 96% being singletons. Whole-study findings and limits: The study acknowledged a relatively small number of individuals in its TCR sequencing and HLA analysis.

CDR3 length: 15 residues. J gave up 0 bases and V 4 bases, and 5 bases lay outside the gene matches. From germline, CDR1 is SGHTA and CDR2 FQGNSA. Sequencing was done on a sample of CD4+ T cells from PBMCs. The V gene is TRBV7-2, the J gene TRBJ1-2, with 7 bases lining up with TRBD1. This sequence was found in a human donor with multiple sclerosis. This CDR3 reads CASSSQGTANYGYTF. CDR3 DNA sequence: TGTGCCAGCAGCTCCCAAGGGACAGCTAACTATGGCTACACCTTC.